A single sample is the source of the 9 T cell receptor beta chains below, sequenced in a study of multiple sclerosis patients with progressive multifocal leukoencephalopathy (dated by TCRdb to the late 2010s). The time point label, as the study defines it: before natalizumab initiation. Libraries were built with the immunoSEQ multiplex PCR assay. TCRdb holds this immuneACCESS table with in-frame rearrangements only. Some clones are missing; in checked studies, unresolved V genes explain under half, and the rest has no known cause. The sample has tens of thousands of clones on record, almost 95% of them singletons. About 2% of the sample rests with the top ten. Sequenced material: PBMCs. The receptor set was obtained from a man aged 25 to 40 with multiple sclerosis.

The chain carries TRBV9 and TRBJ2-5; D perhaps matches TRBD1 (6 bases). V was trimmed by 4 bases and J by 4 bases, leaving 11 bases between them. Germline V gene sequence: CDR1 SGDLS, CDR2 YYNGEE. The CDR3 has 13 residues. The CDR3 protein is CASSPHRAETQYF. In DNA form, the CDR3 reads TGTGCCAGCAGCCCCCACAGGGCAGAGACCCAGTACTTC.

The V call is TRBV30, the J call TRBJ2-1; 9 positions agree with TRBD2. Trimming at V came to 2 bases and at J to 5 bases, leaving 4 bases not matched to a gene. This CDR3 is 14 amino acids long. The germline gives CDR1 GTSNPN, CDR2 SVGIG (reference sequence). The CDR3: CAWSTGLANNEQFF. Written as DNA, the CDR3 is TGTGCCTGGAGTACAGGACTAGCGAACAATGAGCAGTTCTTC.

V gene TRBV19 combines with J gene TRBJ2-2, with 9 bases lining up with TRBD2. Looked up from germline, CDR1 is LNHDA and CDR2 is SQIVND (reference sequence). The trim removed 3 bases at V and 1 base at J, leaving 6 bases unmatched. The length of the CDR3 is 17 residues. As DNA, the CDR3 is TGTGCCAGTAGTATTCGCACTAGCGGGCGGAACACCGGGGAGCTGTTTTTT. It codes for CASSIRTSGRNTGELFF.

The J gene is TRBJ2-5, the V gene TRBV9; 12 bases agree with TRBD2. Germline values: CDR1 SGDLS, CDR2 YYNGEE. The CDR3 consists of 17 residues. J was trimmed by 5 bases and V by 3 bases; bases with no gene match: 11. The CDR3 loop is CASSAGLAGFRGETQYF. CDR3 DNA sequence: TGTGCCAGCAGCGCTGGACTAGCGGGATTTCGTGGCGAGACCCAGTACTTC.

The gene calls are TRBV7-9 and TRBJ2-1; perhaps TRBD2 as D (5 bases). Germline V gene lookup returns CDR1 SEHNR and CDR2 FQNEAQ (reference sequence). The ends were cut back, 1 base at V and 10 bases at J, with 5 bases in the middle. The CDR3 length is 11 residues. The CDR3 DNA reads TGTGCCAGCAGCTTAGGCGGGGAGCAGTTCTTC. It is translated as CASSLGGEQFF.

J is TRBJ1-1 and V is TRBV12-5, with a weak D call TRBD1 (5 bases). This CDR3 is built from 15 residues. V was trimmed by 2 bases and J by 1 base, leaving 11 bases between them. The germline V gene has CDR1 LGHNT and CDR2 FRNRAP. CDR3 in amino acids: CASGLPGPRNTEAFF. The CDR3 nucleotides are TGTGCTAGTGGTTTGCCGGGACCCAGGAACACTGAAGCTTTCTTT.

The rearrangement links TRBV6-1 to TRBJ2-5; either TRBD1 or TRBD2 may supply D (5 bases each). From germline, CDR1 is MNHNS and CDR2 SASEGT. V dropped 5 bases and J dropped 5 bases, with 15 bases sitting between them. This CDR3 comprises 14 residues. The CDR3 coding sequence is TGTGCCAGCAGTTCACAGCGGTCAGGGGAGACCCAGTACTTC. Translation gives CASSSQRSGETQYF.

CDR3 residues: CASRGDSVLTF. CDR3 in DNA: TGTGCCAGCAGGGGGGACAGCGTCCTGACTTTC. The chain couples TRBV11-1 to TRBJ2-6, with 7 bases fitting TRBD1. Losses at the gene ends were 6 bases for V and 12 bases for J; bases not matched to a gene: 2. The CDR3 sequence is 11 residues long. Germline V gene data show CDR1 as SGHAT and CDR2 as FQDESV (reference sequence). The full variable domain, completed using reference TRBV11-1 and TRBJ2-6, is EAEVAQSPRYKITEKSQAVAFWCDPISGHATLYWYRQILGQGPELLVQFQDESVVDDSQLPKDRFSAERLKGVDSTLKIQPAELGDSAMYLCASRGDSVLTFGAGSRLTVL.

On this clone: At one boundary the junction diverges from the germline segment, which might be a read error. The same CDR3 can be traced to other DNA sequences in this sample. J is TRBJ2-2 and V is TRBV19, with D perhaps matching TRBD2 (5 bases). This CDR3 comprises 17 residues. Per germline, CDR1 LNHDA and CDR2 SQIVND (reference sequence). The CDR3 protein is CASSTSSFSRNPGELFF. The CDR3 region has the DNA TGTGCCAGTAGTACCTCCAGTTTCTCCCGCAACCCCGGGGAACTGTTTTTT. Together with reference TRBV19 and TRBJ2-2, the CDR3 gives the full variable domain: DGGITQSPKYLFRKEGQNVTLSCEQNLNHDAMYWYRQDPGQGLRLIYYSQIVNDFQKGDIAEGYSVSREKKESFPLTVTSAQKNPTAFYLCASSTSSFSRNPGELFFGEGSRLTVL.